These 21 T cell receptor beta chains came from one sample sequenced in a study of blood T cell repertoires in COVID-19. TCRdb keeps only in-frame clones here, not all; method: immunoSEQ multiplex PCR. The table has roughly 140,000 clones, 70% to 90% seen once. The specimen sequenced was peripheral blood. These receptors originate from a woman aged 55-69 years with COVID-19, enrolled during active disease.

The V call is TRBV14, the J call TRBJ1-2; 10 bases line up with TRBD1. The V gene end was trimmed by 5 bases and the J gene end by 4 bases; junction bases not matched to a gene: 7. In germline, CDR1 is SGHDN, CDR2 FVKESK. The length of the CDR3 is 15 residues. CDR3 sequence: CASSSGTGVSYGYTF. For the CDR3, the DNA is TGTGCCAGCAGCTCCGGGACAGGGGTATCCTATGGCTACACCTTC.

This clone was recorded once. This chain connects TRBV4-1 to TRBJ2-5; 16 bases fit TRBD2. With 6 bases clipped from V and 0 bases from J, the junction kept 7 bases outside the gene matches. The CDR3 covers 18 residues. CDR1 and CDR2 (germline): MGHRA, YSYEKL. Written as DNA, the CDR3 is TGCGCCAGCAGTCGGACCGGGACTAGCGGGGGGGACCAAGAGACCCAGTACTTC. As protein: CASSRTGTSGGDQETQYF.

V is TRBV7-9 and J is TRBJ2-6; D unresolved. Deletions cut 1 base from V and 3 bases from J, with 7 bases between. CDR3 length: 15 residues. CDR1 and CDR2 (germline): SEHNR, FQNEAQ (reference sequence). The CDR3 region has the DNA TGTGCCAGCAGCTTAGGCAGTATTGGGGCCAACGTCCTGACTTTC. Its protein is CASSLGSIGANVLTF. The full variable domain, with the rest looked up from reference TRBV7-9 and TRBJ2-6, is DTGVSQNPRHKITKRGQNVTFRCDPISEHNRLYWYRQTLGQGPEFLTYFQNEAQLEKSRLLSDRFSAERPKGSFSTLEIQRTEQGDSAMYLCASSLGSIGANVLTFGAGSRLTVL.

The CDR3: CATSLQGGFNEKLFF. CDR3 DNA sequence: TGTGCCACCAGCCTCCAGGGGGGCTTTAATGAAAAACTGTTTTTT. V usage is TRBV15 and J usage is TRBJ1-4; 7 bases align to TRBD1. Germline V gene lookup returns CDR1 LNHNV and CDR2 YYDKDF (reference sequence). V lost 5 bases to trimming and J lost 4 bases; unmatched junction nucleotides: 7. This CDR3 is 15 amino acids long.

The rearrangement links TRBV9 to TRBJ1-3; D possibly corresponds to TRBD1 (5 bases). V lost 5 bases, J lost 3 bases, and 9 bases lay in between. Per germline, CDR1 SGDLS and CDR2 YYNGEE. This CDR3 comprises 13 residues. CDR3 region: CASSLTDGNTIYF. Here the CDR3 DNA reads TGTGCCAGCAGTTTGACAGATGGAAACACCATATATTTT.

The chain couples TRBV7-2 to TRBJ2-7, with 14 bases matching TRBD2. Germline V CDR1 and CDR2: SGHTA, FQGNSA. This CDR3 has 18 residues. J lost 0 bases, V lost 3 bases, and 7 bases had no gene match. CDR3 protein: CASSFGTSGGPVSYEQYF. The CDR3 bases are TGTGCCAGCAGCTTCGGGACTAGCGGGGGCCCCGTCTCCTACGAGCAGTACTTC.

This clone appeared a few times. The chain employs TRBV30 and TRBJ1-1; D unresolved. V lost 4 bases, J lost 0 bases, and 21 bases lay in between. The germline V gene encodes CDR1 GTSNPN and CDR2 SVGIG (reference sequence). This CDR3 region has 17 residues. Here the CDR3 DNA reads TGTGCCTGGATCTCGTCCACGGGAGTGAACATGAACACTGAAGCTTTCTTT. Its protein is CAWISSTGVNMNTEAFF.

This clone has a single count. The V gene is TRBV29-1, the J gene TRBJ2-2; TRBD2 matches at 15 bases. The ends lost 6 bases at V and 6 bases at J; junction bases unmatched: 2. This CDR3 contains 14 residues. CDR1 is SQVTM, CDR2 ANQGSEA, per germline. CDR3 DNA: TGCAGCGTCCGGACTAGCGGGGGGGCCGGGGAGCTGTTTTTT. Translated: CSVRTSGGAGELFF.

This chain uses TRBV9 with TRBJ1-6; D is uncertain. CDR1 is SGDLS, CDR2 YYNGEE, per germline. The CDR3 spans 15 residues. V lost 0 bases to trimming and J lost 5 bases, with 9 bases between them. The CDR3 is CASSVEHVNNSPLHF. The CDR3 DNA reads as TGTGCCAGCAGCGTAGAGCACGTTAATAATTCACCCCTCCACTTT.

In DNA form, the CDR3 reads TGTGCCACCAGTGACGGACAGACTCAATGGTATGGCTACACCTTC. It translates to CATSDGQTQWYGYTF. This chain connects TRBV24-1 to TRBJ1-2; TRBD1 might be the D (6 bases). This CDR3 has 15 amino acids. V dropped 4 bases and J dropped 5 bases, with 16 bases sitting between them. Germline V gene sequence: CDR1 KGHDR, CDR2 SFDVKD.

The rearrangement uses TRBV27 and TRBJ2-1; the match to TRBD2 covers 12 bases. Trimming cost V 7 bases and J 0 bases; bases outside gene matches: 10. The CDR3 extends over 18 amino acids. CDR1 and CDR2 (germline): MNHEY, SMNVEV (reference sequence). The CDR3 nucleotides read TGTGCCAGCACCCTTACTAGCGGGGGGCCGAGCTCCTACAATGAGCAGTTCTTC. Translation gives CASTLTSGGPSSYNEQFF.

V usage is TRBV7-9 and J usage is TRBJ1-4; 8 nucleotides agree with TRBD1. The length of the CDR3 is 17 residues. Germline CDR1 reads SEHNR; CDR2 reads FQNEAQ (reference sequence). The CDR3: CFTAPGQEPATNEKLFF. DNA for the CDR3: TGTTTCACCGCGCCGGGACAGGAGCCGGCAACTAATGAAAAACTGTTTTTT.

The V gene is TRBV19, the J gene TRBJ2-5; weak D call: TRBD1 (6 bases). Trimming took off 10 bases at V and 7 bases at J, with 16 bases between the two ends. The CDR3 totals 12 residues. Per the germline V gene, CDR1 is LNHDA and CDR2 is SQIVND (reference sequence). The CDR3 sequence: CATAQGKGTQYF. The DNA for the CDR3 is TGTGCCACCGCCCAGGGGAAGGGGACCCAGTACTTC.

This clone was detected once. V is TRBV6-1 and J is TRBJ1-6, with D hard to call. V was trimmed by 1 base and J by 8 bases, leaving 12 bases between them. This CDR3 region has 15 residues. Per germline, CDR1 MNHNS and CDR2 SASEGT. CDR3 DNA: TGTGCCAGCAGTGAAGGGAGGGCAGAACATTCACCCCTCCACTTT. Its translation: CASSEGRAEHSPLHF.

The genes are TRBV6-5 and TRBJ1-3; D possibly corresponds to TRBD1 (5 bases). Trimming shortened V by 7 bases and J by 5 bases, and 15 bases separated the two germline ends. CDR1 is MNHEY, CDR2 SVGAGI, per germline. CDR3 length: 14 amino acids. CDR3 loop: CASTRKGPRNTIYF. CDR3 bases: TGTGCCAGCACCAGAAAGGGGCCGAGAAACACCATATATTTT.

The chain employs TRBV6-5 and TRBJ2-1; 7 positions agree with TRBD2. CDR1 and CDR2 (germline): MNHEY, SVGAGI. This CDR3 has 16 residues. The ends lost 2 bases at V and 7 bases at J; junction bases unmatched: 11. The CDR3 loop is CASSYVGGGAKNEQFF. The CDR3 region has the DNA TGTGCCAGCAGTTACGTGGGCGGGGGAGCTAAAAATGAGCAGTTCTTC.

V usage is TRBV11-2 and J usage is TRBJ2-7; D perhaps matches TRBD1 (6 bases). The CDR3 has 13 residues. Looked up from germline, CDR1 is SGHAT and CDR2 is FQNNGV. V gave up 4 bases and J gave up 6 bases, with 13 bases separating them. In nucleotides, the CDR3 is TGTGCCAGCAGCTCCAACCCAGGGGCCGAGCAGTACTTC. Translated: CASSSNPGAEQYF.

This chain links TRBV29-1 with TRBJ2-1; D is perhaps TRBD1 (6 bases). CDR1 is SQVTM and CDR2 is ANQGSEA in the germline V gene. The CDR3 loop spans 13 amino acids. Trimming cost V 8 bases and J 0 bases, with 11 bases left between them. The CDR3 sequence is CSTGQSSYNEQFF. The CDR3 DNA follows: TGCAGCACCGGACAGAGCTCCTACAATGAGCAGTTCTTC.

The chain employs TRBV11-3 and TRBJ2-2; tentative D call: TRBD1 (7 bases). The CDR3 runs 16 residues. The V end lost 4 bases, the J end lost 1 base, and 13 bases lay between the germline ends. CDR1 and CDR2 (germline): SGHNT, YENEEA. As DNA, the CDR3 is TGTGCCAGCAGCTCCCGCGGGACAGTGAACACCGGGGAGCTGTTTTTT. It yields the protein CASSSRGTVNTGELFF.

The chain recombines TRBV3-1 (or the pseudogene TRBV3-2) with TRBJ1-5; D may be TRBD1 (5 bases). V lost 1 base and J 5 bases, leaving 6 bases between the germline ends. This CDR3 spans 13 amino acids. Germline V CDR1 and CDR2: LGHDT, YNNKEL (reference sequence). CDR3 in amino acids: CASSQGGDQPQHF. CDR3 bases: TGTGCCAGCAGCCAAGGGGGGGATCAGCCCCAGCATTTT.

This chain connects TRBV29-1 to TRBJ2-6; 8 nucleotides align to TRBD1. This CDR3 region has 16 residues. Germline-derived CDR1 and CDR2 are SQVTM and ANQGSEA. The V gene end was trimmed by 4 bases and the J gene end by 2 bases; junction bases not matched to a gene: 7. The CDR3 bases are TGCAGCGTTGCGGACAGGGACCTTGCTGGGGCCAACGTCCTGACTTTC. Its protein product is CSVADRDLAGANVLTF.